This T cell receptor (beta chain) stems from a study of identical twins (dated by TCRdb to 2016 to 2017). Looking at the study overall: TCR alpha and beta repertoires from monozygotic twins, unrelated adults of various ages and cord blood were deep-sequenced to test whether fetal clonotypes persist. Replicate twin experiments were performed at different times using different library preparation protocols to rule out contamination.

Overall study outcomes, separate from this receptor: Zero-insertion analyses could be partly confounded by invariant T cells such as MAIT and iNKT, although diverse VJ usage argued against such confounding for most clonotypes. Compared with coincidental sharing between unrelated individuals, out-of-frame TCR alpha sequences shared between twins showed an excess of sequences with low generation probability. In monozygotic twins, out-of-frame TCR alpha sharing was systematically underestimated by recombination models, although the models agreed with sharing between unrelated individuals. Fewer insertions were carried by abundant cord blood beta clonotypes, a similar but weaker trend appeared in young adult naive repertoires, and no such trend appeared in memory repertoires. A weaker excess of twin sharing was found in beta out-of-frame sequences because the signal-to-noise ratio was lowered by fewer shared sequences. Because the same donors could not be followed over many years, the conclusions relied on cross-sectional statistical analysis.

The CDR3 runs 16 residues from the cysteine to the phenylalanine. The CDR3 DNA has 48 bases and is translated from base 1. CDR1 and CDR2 were assigned from the germline V gene as LGHNA and YSLEER. V and J lose 4 bases and 0 bases, and a span of 13 bases separates them. All donors were healthy Caucasians. The twin cohort consisted of three pairs of female monozygotic twins, all aged roughly 18 to 29 years. Positive isolation kits from Invitrogen were used to isolate the CD4+ and CD8+ T cell populations. This clonotype was detected a few times. Its antigen is not yet known. Per-base quality was not reported, and no clone a single base away is much larger than it. The library came from 5' RACE. The data were produced on an Illumina HiSeq 2000. A universal primer binding site was introduced by template switching, and a unique molecular identifier was present in the final cDNA, enabling accurate counting of TCR cDNA molecules. Specific primers in the conserved constant-segment region were used to synthesize first-strand cDNA for the TCR alpha and beta chains. To control for contamination, every cDNA library was double barcoded, receiving both a SMART-Mk sample barcode and Illumina barcodes. TruSeq adapter sequences along with Illumina sample barcodes were introduced in two successive PCR steps. The Illumina HiSeq platform was used with custom primers to sequence TCR alpha and beta cDNA libraries. The authors' analysis ran thus. MiGEC was used to process raw reads and extract unique molecular identifiers, and MiXCR was used to find CDR3 positions. Recombination models were inferred per individual with the repgenHMM and IGoR tools using an EM algorithm. Shared clonotypes were analyzed with the tcR package in R, and sharing was normalized by the product of cloneset sizes. To study raw recombination without the effects of thymic and clonal selection, out-of-frame nonproductive sequences were analyzed. TCRdb handled the public reads itself, with Q25 trimming in fastp and clone calling in MiXCR, and kept productive beta chains. Under each unique CDR3 protein, matching rows form one entry showing the most common genes and DNA. For this entry, the V and J calls and clone size follow TCRdb and not the study's own pipeline. The sample yields about 470,000 distinct CDR3 sequences; roughly 24% were counted once. The top ten hold about 3% of the sample.

These sequences were also reported in another study, on T cells expressing NK-cell markers. The second study's paper adds: TCR beta-chain repertoires were profiled in sorted CD3+CD56+NKG2C+, CD3+CD56+NKG2C- and CD3+CD56-NKG2C+ T-cell subsets from about 8 donors. Of the eight sequenced donors, seven were found to be HCMV-seropositive and one was found to be HCMV-seronegative. In several experiments an anti-gammadeltaTCR antibody was added to restrict sorting to alphabetaTCR-expressing T cells. For six donors, the dominant CD3+CD56+NKG2C+ clonotypes were among the top 10 CD8+ clonotypes and accounted for roughly 1.0-7.5% of CD8+ T cells. Those dominant clonotypes were again the most abundant among CD3+CD56-NKG2C+ cells in a few donors, at about 25-65%. Whether the expanded NKG2C-expressing T cell clones were specific for HCMV antigens remained unclear. The study sequenced eight donors, all healthy volunteers chosen at random: three men and five women. HCMV-specific IgG was detected in serum with a commercial ELISA kit to determine HCMV serostatus. MIGEC was used to demultiplex reads and group the reads by UMI, and MiTCR was used to assemble and quantify clonotypes. Only TCR cDNA sequences supported by at least two reads were kept to exclude erroneous sequences. The tcR package was used for downstream repertoire analysis, and clonotypes were matched across fractions by CDR3 nucleotide sequence plus V segment. VDJmatch was used to annotate antigen specificity against VDJdb, with one amino acid substitution in CDR3 permitted.

The sequenced material came from CD4+ T cells sorted from blood. The sequence links TRBV4-3 to TRBJ2-1, and perhaps TRBD2 as D gene, on 5 matching bases. This sequence was found in a woman aged 18-29 years in good health. The nucleotide sequence reads TGCGCCAGCAGCCGAGATGACTACAGCTCCTACAATGAGCAGTTCTTC. It codes for CASSRDDYSSYNEQFF.